Below, 27 T cell receptor beta chains from the same sample are listed, as sequenced in a study of Ad26.COV2.S vaccination and SARS-CoV-2 variants. Clones were read by immunoSEQ multiplex PCR, and TCRdb kept only the in-frame ones, dropping some. The table has 440,000 or so clones, nearly 90% seen once. Treatment denoted: 15 to 20 received Ad26.COV2.S at low or high dose, single or two shots; about five received placebo; per-sample allocation not given. Following the first vaccine or placebo injection, samples were taken on day 63. The input for sequencing was peripheral blood, taken in a trial of Ad26.COV2.S vaccine versus placebo. Source of these receptors: a person aged 18 to 65 who received the Ad26.COV2.S COVID-19 vaccine or a placebo.

This clone has more than one count but fewer than ten. The rearrangement joins TRBV6-5 to TRBJ1-2; TRBD1 matches 11 bases. After removal of 4 bases from V and 4 bases from J, the junction contained 8 bases not matched to a gene. The V gene's germline CDR1 is MNHEY and CDR2 SVGAGI. The length of the CDR3 is 16 residues. CDR3 residues: CASSSTGTGGSYGYTF. The CDR3 nucleotides read TGTGCCAGCAGTTCAACGGGGACAGGGGGGTCCTATGGCTACACCTTC.

This clone was observed a handful of times. The gene calls are TRBV6-6 and TRBJ1-6, with 11 bases matching TRBD1. V was pared by 7 bases and J by 10 bases, with 12 bases of the junction left unmatched. CDR3 length: 16 residues. Germline lookup yields CDR1 MNHNY and CDR2 SVGAGI (reference sequence). CDR3 DNA sequence: TGTGCCAGCACCGACTCCTGGGGGACAGGGGGATCACCCCTCCACTTT. Protein sequence: CASTDSWGTGGSPLHF.

V usage is TRBV29-1 and J usage is TRBJ1-1, with D perhaps matching TRBD1 (6 bases). From germline, CDR1 is SQVTM and CDR2 ANQGSEA. This CDR3 contains 11 residues. V lost 4 bases to trimming and J lost 10 bases, with 13 bases between them. The CDR3 is CSVARQDRAFF. The CDR3 region has the DNA TGCAGCGTTGCCCGACAGGATCGAGCTTTCTTT.

The V gene is TRBV27, the J gene TRBJ1-4; D is unclear. In germline, CDR1 is MNHEY, CDR2 SMNVEV (reference sequence). V lost 6 bases, J lost 2 bases, and 10 bases lay in between. The CDR3 loop spans 14 amino acids. In DNA, the CDR3 is TGTGCCAGCAGATCCCTTGGCACTAATGAAAAACTGTTTTTT. It is translated as CASRSLGTNEKLFF.

The rearrangement uses TRBV18 and TRBJ2-1; 7 bases line up with TRBD2. V dropped 3 bases and J dropped 7; count of bases not matched to a gene: 9. From germline, CDR1 is KGHSH and CDR2 LQKENI. The CDR3 runs to 15 residues. The CDR3 sequence: CASSPIPGGKNEQFF. The CDR3 DNA is TGTGCCAGCTCACCGATCCCGGGAGGCAAAAATGAGCAGTTCTTC.

The chain combines TRBV24-1 with TRBJ2-2; TRBD1 matches at 7 bases. The CDR3 contains 15 residues. J gave up 6 bases and V 5 bases, and 8 bases lay outside the gene matches. Germline V CDR1 and CDR2: KGHDR, SFDVKD. Written as DNA, the CDR3 is TGTGCCACCAGTGCCCTGGACAGGTCAGCCGGGGAGCTGTTTTTT. The encoded protein is CATSALDRSAGELFF.

The V and J genes are TRBV6-5 and TRBJ1-6, with D possibly matching TRBD1 (5 bases). Germline V gives CDR1 MNHEY, CDR2 SVGAGI. Between the trimmed V and J ends, which lost 7 bases and 9 bases, there was a span of 13 bases. CDR3 length: 13 amino acids. The CDR3 DNA is TGTGCCAGCAAGGTTTACCAGGGTTCACCCCTCCACTTT. It encodes CASKVYQGSPLHF.

The chain is built from TRBV6-5 and TRBJ2-7; 9 bases align to TRBD1. J was trimmed by 7 bases and V by 8 bases; bases with no gene match: 15. Germline V gives CDR1 MNHEY, CDR2 SVGAGI. The CDR3 contains 15 residues. The DNA of the CDR3 is TGTGCCAGCTCCCTCACGGGACAGGGCTTCAGTGAGCAGTACTTC. It is translated as CASSLTGQGFSEQYF.

Here the CDR3 DNA reads TGTGCCAGCAACGAGGACAGGGGGAATCAGCCCCAGCATTTT. This encodes CASNEDRGNQPQHF. The chain joins TRBV2 to TRBJ1-5, with 10 bases fitting TRBD1. The trim removed 7 bases at V and 4 bases at J, leaving 4 bases unmatched. Germline V lookup: CDR1 SNHLY, CDR2 FYNNEI. This CDR3 is 14 amino acids long.

The rearrangement joins TRBV30 to TRBJ2-1, with 9 bases fitting TRBD2. The CDR3 runs to 15 residues. Per the germline V gene, CDR1 is GTSNPN and CDR2 is SVGIG (reference sequence). The J segment lost 4 bases and the V segment lost 0 bases, leaving 4 bases of the junction unmatched. The CDR3 is CAWSVGLAGYNEQFF. The CDR3 coding sequence is TGTGCCTGGAGTGTAGGGCTAGCGGGGTACAATGAGCAGTTCTTC.

The chain joins TRBV7-2 to TRBJ2-2; D remains unclear. The CDR3 has 15 residues. Germline CDR1 and CDR2: SGHTA and FQGNSA. Trimming removed 1 base from V and 2 bases from J, with 8 bases in between. As DNA, the CDR3 is TGTGCCAGCAGCTTAGTACAGTTAAACACCGGGGAGCTGTTTTTT. It is translated as CASSLVQLNTGELFF.

V and J are TRBV27 and TRBJ1-5; 7 nucleotides line up with TRBD1. The length of the CDR3 is 13 residues. The J segment lost 4 bases and the V segment lost 5 bases, leaving 2 bases of the junction unmatched. Germline V gene sequence: CDR1 MNHEY, CDR2 SMNVEV (reference sequence). CDR3 protein: CASSKQGNQPQHF. Here the CDR3 DNA reads TGTGCCAGCAGTAAACAGGGGAATCAGCCCCAGCATTTT.

The J gene is TRBJ2-3, the V gene TRBV29-1; no definite D call. V was pared by 1 base and J by 0 bases, with 8 bases between. This CDR3 has 14 amino acids. In germline, CDR1 is SQVTM, CDR2 ANQGSEA. Written as DNA, the CDR3 is TGCAGCGTTGAAGGTCGGACCAGCACAGATACGCAGTATTTT. Translating gives CSVEGRTSTDTQYF.

This chain uses TRBV6-2 or TRBV6-3 with TRBJ1-3; D ambiguous. This CDR3 has 16 residues. Germline V CDR1 and CDR2: MNHEY, SVGEGT. Between the trimmed V and J ends, which lost 2 bases and 0 bases, there was a span of 11 bases. The CDR3 reads CASSYGGSFSGNTIYF. CDR3 DNA sequence: TGTGCCAGCAGTTACGGTGGGTCATTCTCTGGAAACACCATATATTTT.

CDR3: CASSPPKDSYEQYF. The CDR3 DNA reads as TGTGCCAGCAGCCCCCCGAAGGATTCCTACGAGCAGTACTTC. V is TRBV6-1 and J is TRBJ2-7; D call uncertain. V was clipped by 6 bases and J by 1 base, with 13 bases between them. Germline CDR1 is MNHNS and CDR2 is SASEGT. The CDR3 length is 14 residues.

The J gene is TRBJ1-2, the V gene TRBV5-1; 9 bases align to TRBD1. The CDR3 length is 17 residues. Unmatched junction bases numbered 9, after V lost 2 bases and J lost 1 base. Per the germline V gene, CDR1 is SGHRS and CDR2 is YFSETQ. The CDR3 reads CASSFLEGQGNNYGYTF. The DNA of the CDR3 is TGCGCCAGCAGCTTTCTGGAGGGACAGGGAAATAACTATGGCTACACCTTC.

The J gene is TRBJ2-5, the V gene TRBV7-9; a weak D match, TRBD2 (6 bases). Between the trimmed V and J ends, which lost 2 bases and 2 bases, there was a span of 9 bases. CDR1 is SEHNR and CDR2 is FQNEAQ in the germline V gene (reference sequence). The CDR3 consists of 14 residues. The CDR3 DNA is TGTGCCAGCAGCTTAACGGGGACTCAAGAGACCCAGTACTTC. This codes for CASSLTGTQETQYF.

The table lists this clone with a few counts. The gene calls are TRBV6-2 or TRBV6-3 and TRBJ1-2, with 9 bases aligning to TRBD1. The junction had 5 bases not matched to a gene; V was cut back by 2 bases and J by 7 bases. Germline V gene data show CDR1 as MNHEY and CDR2 as SVGEGT. This CDR3 contains 14 residues. The CDR3 DNA sequence: TGTGCCAGCAGTTACGGGCAGGGACAGGGTGGCTACACCTTC. Protein: CASSYGQGQGGYTF.

The J gene is TRBJ1-2, the V gene TRBV15; 11 bases are shared with TRBD1. Germline V gene data show CDR1 as LNHNV and CDR2 as YYDKDF (reference sequence). The CDR3 covers 15 residues. V lost 5 bases to trimming and J lost 2 bases; unmatched junction nucleotides: 4. DNA for the CDR3: TGTGCCACCAGCCGATGGACAGGGGGCAACTATGGCTACACCTTC. Its protein product is CATSRWTGGNYGYTF. The variable domain in full, with the rest retrieved from reference TRBV15 and TRBJ1-2, is DAMVIQNPRYQVTQFGKPVTLSCSQTLNHNVMYWYQQKSSQAPKLLFHYYDKDFNNEADTPDNFQSRRPNTSFCFLDIRSPGLGDTAMYLCATSRWTGGNYGYTFGSGTRLTVV.

There are a few counts of this clone. The chain carries TRBV7-2 and TRBJ2-7, with D possibly being TRBD2 (6 bases). Germline V CDR1 and CDR2: SGHTA, FQGNSA. Trimming left V 5 bases short and J 0 bases short, with 14 bases between. The CDR3 is 15 amino acids. The CDR3 DNA is TGTGCCAGCAGCCCCCTGGCGGGGAGCTCCTACGAGCAGTACTTC. The encoded protein is CASSPLAGSSYEQYF.

The chain carries TRBV5-5 and TRBJ1-6; 9 bases align to TRBD1. The CDR3 consists of 15 residues. Germline V gives CDR1 SGHKS, CDR2 YYEKEE (reference sequence). The V gene end was trimmed by 5 bases and the J gene end by 7 bases; junction bases not matched to a gene: 7. The CDR3 nucleotides are TGTGCCAGCAGGGAGTCCGGGACAGGGAATTCACCCCTCCACTTT. This codes for CASRESGTGNSPLHF.

The chain joins TRBV5-1 to TRBJ2-5, with 12 bases lining up with TRBD2. The CDR3 covers 16 residues. Germline V CDR1 and CDR2: SGHRS, YFSETQ. With V trimmed by 4 bases and J by 2 bases, 6 bases remained unmatched. Here the CDR3 DNA reads TGCGCCAGCAGCCCTCTAGCGGGGGGGCCGCAAGAGACCCAGTACTTC. It specifies CASSPLAGGPQETQYF.

This rearrangement joins TRBV5-4 to TRBJ2-7; 11 bases align to TRBD2. Trimming removed 4 bases from V and 0 bases from J; junction bases left unmatched: 15. CDR3 length: 19 amino acids. Germline V gene sequence: CDR1 SGHNT, CDR2 YYREEE (reference sequence). The CDR3 loop reads CASSHPNRTSGLNSYEQYF. CDR3 bases: TGTGCCAGCAGCCACCCAAATAGGACTAGCGGGCTCAACTCCTACGAGCAGTACTTC.

The chain carries TRBV3-1 (or the pseudogene TRBV3-2) and TRBJ1-6; TRBD1 agrees at 7 bases. The CDR3 has 13 residues. The trim removed 5 bases at V and 8 bases at J, leaving 3 bases unmatched. Germline V CDR1 and CDR2: LGHDT, YNNKEL (reference sequence). The CDR3 bases are TGTGCCAGCAGCGGGACAGTATATTCACCCCTCCACTTT. This codes for CASSGTVYSPLHF.

This chain uses TRBV5-1 with TRBJ2-5; D could derive from TRBD1 or TRBD2 (5 bases each). Germline V gene data show CDR1 as SGHRS and CDR2 as YFSETQ. The CDR3 extends over 16 amino acids. V was trimmed by 0 bases and J by 2 bases, leaving 14 bases between them. The CDR3 nucleotides read TGCGCCAGCAGCTTGGCCTCAGGCGAGGGGCAAGAGACCCAGTACTTC. The encoded protein is CASSLASGEGQETQYF.

The chain couples TRBV7-9 to TRBJ1-3; no firm D call. CDR3 length equals 17 residues. Trimming took 3 bases from V and 8 from J, leaving 23 bases between them. CDR1 SEHNR and CDR2 FQNEAQ come from the germline V gene (reference sequence). The CDR3 here is CASSLRRATKRADTIYF. The CDR3 DNA follows: TGTGCCAGCAGCTTGCGGCGGGCGACAAAAAGGGCGGACACCATATATTTT.

J is TRBJ2-1 and V is TRBV19; D may be TRBD1 (6 bases). V shed 3 bases and J shed 1 base, with 19 bases lying between them. Germline V gene data show CDR1 as LNHDA and CDR2 as SQIVND (reference sequence). The CDR3 runs 18 residues. CDR3 protein: CASSIPPGAMGSYNEQFF. In DNA, the CDR3 is TGTGCCAGTAGTATCCCCCCAGGGGCAATGGGGTCCTACAATGAGCAGTTCTTC.